This record covers a single T cell receptor (beta chain). This sample stems from a study of blood T cell repertoires in COVID-19. The overall study: Acute and convalescent COVID-19 samples came from the United States, Italy and Spain. Sources were T cells, B-cell-depleted T cells, or PBMCs; the material itself was cDNA or gDNA.

Per germline, CDR1 WSHSY and CDR2 SAAADI. V was cut by 3 bases and J by 2 bases, with 11 bases left in between. The CDR3 loop spans 14 amino acids. Using immunoSEQ multiplex PCR, the repertoire was profiled, and TCRdb retains in-frame clones only, with some absent. The sample holds some 57,000 clones, 82% seen once. V gene TRBV10-2 combines with J gene TRBJ2-7; D perhaps matches TRBD2 (6 bases). This clonotype was sampled from an elderly man with COVID-19, enrolled during active disease. Sequencing was done on a sample of peripheral blood. CDR3 coding DNA: TGCGCCAGCAGTGAAAACGGGGGTCCCTACGAGCAGTACGTC. Protein sequence: CASSENGGPYEQYV.